The clone carrying this TCR beta chain has only a few counts. The antigen is unknown. The data are from a study of post-analysis software for immune sequencing data. Overall study: Relapsing-remitting, secondary progressive and progressive-relapsing forms made up the multiple sclerosis disease courses.

CDR1 is DFQATT, CDR2 SNEGSKA, per germline (reference sequence). V was pared by 1 base and J by 4 bases, with 19 bases of the junction left unmatched. The CDR3 spans 18 residues. Findings and limits, study-wide: Roughly five TRBV segments were more frequent in patients than controls; TRBV5-6, TRBV5-1 and TRBV20-1 belonged to this group. Those with multiple sclerosis, the patient group, showed significantly lower normalized Chao1 diversity than controls. By F measure, strong co-clustering occurred among samples prepared in the same batch.

The TCR beta cDNA libraries contained unique molecular identifiers. From around 1 to 9.1 million T cells, roughly 0.5 million cDNA molecules were obtained. One entry per CDR3 protein, called by TCRdb with MiXCR from the PCR reads. The sample consists of 430,000 or so distinct CDR3 sequences, approximately 38% of them appearing once. Sequencing was done on a sample of blood. This chain connects TRBV20-1 to TRBJ2-7; TRBD2 agrees at 7 bases. This TCR came from a girl aged 2-10 years with multiple sclerosis. CDR3 sequence reads: CSARVYSGLRLGTYEQYF. The DNA for the CDR3 is TGCAGTGCTAGAGTTTATAGCGGGTTGCGCCTGGGTACGTACGAGCAGTACTTC.